This T cell receptor beta chain was captured by sequencing in a study of cytomegalovirus exposure and HLA in healthy donors. Points from the study as a whole: The records held CMV serostatus as the only immune exposure information. Researchers reported in a later analysis that a missense DCLRE1C variant was tied to TCR beta V- and J-gene trimming.

Amplification used 60 Vbeta primers and 13 Jbeta primers. Here immunoSEQ multiplex PCR was the method, and the copy in TCRdb shows in-frame clones only, minus some. The data contain some 180,000 clones, roughly 74% of them seen just once; the ten biggest clones take up approximately 2%. After removal of 0 bases from V and 5 bases from J, the junction contained 15 bases not matched to a gene. Germline values: CDR1 MGHRA, CDR2 YSYEKL. The CDR3 extends over 19 amino acids. Remarks on this clone: Its target is not known.

The material sequenced was PBMCs. The V gene is TRBV4-1, the J gene TRBJ2-5, with 10 bases matching TRBD1. The sequence came from a woman aged 30 to 39 in good health and CMV-seronegative. CDR3 loop: CASSQDYGTGVGLGETQYF. The DNA for the CDR3 is TGCGCCAGCAGCCAAGATTACGGGACAGGGGTTGGCTTGGGGGAGACCCAGTACTTC.